A selection of T cell receptor beta chains follows, all from one sample in a study of shared clonotypes between healthy human individuals. The method was immunoSEQ multiplex PCR; TCRdb's version includes in-frame clones alone and lacks a portion of them. The data contain around 2,000,000 clones, about 94% of them singletons. The sample comprised naive CD8+ T cells sorted from blood. These receptors all come from a man between 18 and 29 years old in good health. CDR3s leave out the opening cysteine and the closing phenylalanine or tryptophan. The order of the fields is V gene, J gene, CDR3 protein.

TRBV10-2	TRBJ2-1	ASRSGGNEQF
TRBV5-1	TRBJ2-3	ASSSRTSGGADTQY
TRBV29-1	TRBJ2-3	SVEGGPYGDTQY
TRBV18	TRBJ2-3	ASSPYPLPGDTQY
TRBV5-6	TRBJ1-1	ASTGVSMNTEAF
TRBV19	TRBJ2-3	ASSTYQGGGTDTQY
TRBV4-2	TRBJ1-2	ASSQDSLSGDGYT
TRBV5-1	TRBJ2-2	ASSAPGQNTGELF
TRBV2	TRBJ2-1	ASKYGQGGWEQF
TRBV7-9	TRBJ2-2	ASSAPGLAIHNTGELF
TRBV9	TRBJ2-3	ASSHRASGGTDTQY
TRBV6-5	TRBJ2-7	ASRLTGRTGYEQY
TRBV4-1	TRBJ1-1	ASSQGTVNTEAF
TRBV5-5	TRBJ2-7	ASSVTSAYEQY
TRBV29-1	TRBJ1-1	SVDPGPEAF
TRBV5-6	TRBJ2-1	ASSFLGREQF
TRBV7-6	TRBJ2-2	ASSPLGGELF
TRBV5-1	TRBJ2-7	ASSPPGGPYEQY
TRBV5-1	TRBJ2-7	ASSLWEAGGAYEQY
TRBV2	TRBJ1-6	ASSDMTGDYNSPLH
TRBV19	TRBJ2-1	ASSIGAAGFYNEQF
TRBV19	TRBJ1-1	ASKTGATEAF
TRBV4-3	TRBJ2-5	ASSLSHQGVQETQY
TRBV27	TRBJ2-1	ASSLVGAYNEQF
TRBV7-6	TRBJ2-7	ASSLYGGSGEQY
TRBV12-2	TRBJ1-2	ASRLTTGTPFRGGYT
TRBV4-3	TRBJ2-7	ASSQGLSGSYEQY
TRBV6-1	TRBJ2-7	ASSPTGAYEQY
TRBV27	TRBJ2-7	ASSAGYEQY
TRBV4-1	TRBJ2-5	ASSQLAGVETQY
TRBV28	TRBJ2-2	ASSFNGVPTGELF
TRBV7-9	TRBJ2-1	ASSSGTGSYNEQF
TRBV27	TRBJ2-6	ASSLLSSGANVLT
TRBV4-3	TRBJ2-1	ASSQDTRDSSYNEQF
TRBV7-6	TRBJ2-7	ASSLVPSGVEQY
TRBV27	TRBJ2-1	ASSPVSVQGARNEQF
TRBV14	TRBJ1-1	ASSHPGQPNTEAF
TRBV5-8	TRBJ2-5	ASSFRPVSGRQETQY
TRBV6-5	TRBJ2-7	ASNRTVTGEQY
TRBV7-6	TRBJ1-1	ASSPGLNTEAF
TRBV28	TRBJ2-7	ASSRPSGGDEQY
TRBV11-2	TRBJ2-1	ASSLSLRGAPTNEQF
TRBV5-1	TRBJ2-3	ASSFGDWADTQY
TRBV5-8	TRBJ1-5	ASTDSNQPQH
TRBV6-1	TRBJ1-2	ASSEYDRDFNYGYT
TRBV6-5	TRBJ1-1	ASSYSAGDEAF
TRBV6-6	TRBJ1-5	ASSYAEGLQPQH
TRBV28	TRBJ2-2	ASSPPGLGNGELF